This note documents a single T cell receptor beta chain sequence. The antigen remains undetermined. The authors used about 4,000 ng of total RNA per TCR library. TCRdb re-called the 5' RACE reads, yielding one record per CDR3 amino acid sequence without DNA. The sample table includes some 200,000 distinct CDR3 sequences. The sample comes from a study of monozygotic twins with inflammatory bowel disease. Points from the study as a whole: IBD patients had lower TCRbeta diversity (inverse Simpson) than healthy co-twins. Among T cells, the various subtypes were not distinguishable.

Sequencing used blood. The source is a human donor with ulcerative colitis or Crohn's disease, or a healthy co-twin of an affected twin (not recorded which).

The CDR3 sequence: CASSLRNANTEAFF. This sequence joins TRBV5-1 and TRBJ1-1. The CDR3 runs 14 residues. CDR1 and CDR2 (germline): SGHRS, YFSETQ.